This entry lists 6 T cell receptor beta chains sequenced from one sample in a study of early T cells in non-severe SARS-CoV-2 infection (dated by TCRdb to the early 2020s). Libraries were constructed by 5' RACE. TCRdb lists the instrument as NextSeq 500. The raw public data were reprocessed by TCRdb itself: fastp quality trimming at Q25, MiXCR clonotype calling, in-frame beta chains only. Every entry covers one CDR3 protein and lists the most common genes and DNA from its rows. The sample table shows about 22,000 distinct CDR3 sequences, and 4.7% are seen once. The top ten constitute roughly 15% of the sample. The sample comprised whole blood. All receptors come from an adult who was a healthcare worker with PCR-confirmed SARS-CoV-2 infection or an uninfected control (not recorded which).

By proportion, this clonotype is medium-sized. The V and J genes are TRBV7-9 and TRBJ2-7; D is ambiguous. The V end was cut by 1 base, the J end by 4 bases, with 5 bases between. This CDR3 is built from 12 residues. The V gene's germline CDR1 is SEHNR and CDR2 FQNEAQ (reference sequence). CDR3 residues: CASSLDNYEQYF. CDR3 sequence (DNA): TGTGCCAGCAGCTTAGATAATTACGAGCAGTACTTC.

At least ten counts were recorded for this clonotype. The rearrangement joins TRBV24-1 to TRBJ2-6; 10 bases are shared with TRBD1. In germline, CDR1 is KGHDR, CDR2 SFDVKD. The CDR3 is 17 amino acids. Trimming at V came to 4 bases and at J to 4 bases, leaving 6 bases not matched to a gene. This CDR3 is CATSEGQGTAGANVLTF. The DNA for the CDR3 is TGTGCCACCAGTGAGGGACAGGGGACGGCGGGGGCCAACGTCCTGACTTTC.

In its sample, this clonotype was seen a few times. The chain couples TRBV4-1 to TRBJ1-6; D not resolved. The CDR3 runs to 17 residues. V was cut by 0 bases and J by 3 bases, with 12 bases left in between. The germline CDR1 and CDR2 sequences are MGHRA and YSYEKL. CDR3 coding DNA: TGCGCCAGCAGCCAAGACGCATCCGGGGTCTATAATTCACCCCTCCACTTT. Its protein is CASSQDASGVYNSPLHF.

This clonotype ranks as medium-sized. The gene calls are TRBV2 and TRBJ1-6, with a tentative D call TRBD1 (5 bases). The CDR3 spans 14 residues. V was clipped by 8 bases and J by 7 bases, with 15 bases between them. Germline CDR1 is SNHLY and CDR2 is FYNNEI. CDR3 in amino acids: CASRNREGNSPLHF. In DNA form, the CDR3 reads TGTGCCAGCCGAAATAGGGAGGGGAATTCACCCCTCCACTTT.

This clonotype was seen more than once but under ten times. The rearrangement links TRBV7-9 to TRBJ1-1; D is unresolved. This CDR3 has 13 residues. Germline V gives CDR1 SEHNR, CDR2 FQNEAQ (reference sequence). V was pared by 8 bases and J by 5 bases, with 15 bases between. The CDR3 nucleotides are TGTGCCAGCGATCTTATTTTGAGGACTGAAGCTTTCTTT. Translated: CASDLILRTEAFF.

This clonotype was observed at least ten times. The CDR3 region is CASSHRVFANEKLFF. CDR3 sequence (DNA): TGTGCCAGCAGCCACAGGGTTTTCGCGAATGAAAAACTGTTTTTT. This chain connects TRBV5-6 to TRBJ1-4, with D tentatively TRBD1 (6 bases). The CDR3 totals 15 residues. V dropped 4 bases and J dropped 5 bases, with 15 bases sitting between them. The germline gives CDR1 SGHDT, CDR2 YYEEEE.